The sequence of this T cell receptor beta chain was determined in a study of cytomegalovirus exposure and HLA in healthy donors. The CDR3 covers 16 residues. Per the germline V gene, CDR1 is KGHSH and CDR2 is LQKENI. V shed 3 bases and J 0 bases; nucleotides not matched to a gene: 6. Overall study findings and caveats: When presence/absence was analysed, sequencing depth was taken to be roughly uniform across donors. One later analysis reportedly identified an Asian-associated ancestry cluster that showed fewer N-insertions than the approximately 710-donor mean. Based on reports, TCR beta sequences accurately predicted HLA-A and HLA-B alleles for most subjects. TCR beta V- and J-gene trimming was later associated with a missense DCLRE1C variant.

The PCR ran on 60 Vbeta and 13 Jbeta primers. The assay was immunoSEQ multiplex PCR, and TCRdb's table has in-frame clones only and misses some. This sample has some 200,000 clones, with about four fifths found just once. As regards this clone: As yet, its antigen is unknown.

The chain combines TRBV18 with TRBJ2-3, with 7 nucleotides matching TRBD2. The TCR comes from a female donor in good health and CMV-seronegative. Sequences were obtained from PBMCs. This CDR3 is CASSPGAGPSTDTQYF. The CDR3 nucleotides read TGTGCCAGCTCACCGGGAGCGGGACCAAGCACAGATACGCAGTATTTT.